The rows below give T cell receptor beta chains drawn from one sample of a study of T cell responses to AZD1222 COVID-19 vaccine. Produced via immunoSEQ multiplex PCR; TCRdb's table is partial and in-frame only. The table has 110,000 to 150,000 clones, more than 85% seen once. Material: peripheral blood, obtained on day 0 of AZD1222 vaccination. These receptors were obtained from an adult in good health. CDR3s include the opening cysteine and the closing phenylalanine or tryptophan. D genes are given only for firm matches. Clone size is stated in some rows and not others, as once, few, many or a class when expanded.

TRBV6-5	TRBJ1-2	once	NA	CASSYSVPPNYGYTF	TGTGCCAGCAGTTACTCGGTGCCCCCTAACTATGGCTACACCTTC
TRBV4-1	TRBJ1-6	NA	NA	CASSQGAGLNSPLHF	TGCGCCAGCAGCCAAGGGGCAGGGCTAAATTCACCCCTCCACTTT
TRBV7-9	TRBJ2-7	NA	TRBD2	CASSPKLAGGIEQYF	TGTGCCAGCAGCCCAAAACTAGCGGGAGGGATCGAGCAGTACTTC
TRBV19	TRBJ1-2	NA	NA	CASSTGASNYGYTF	TGTGCCAGTAGTACAGGGGCGTCTAACTATGGCTACACCTTC
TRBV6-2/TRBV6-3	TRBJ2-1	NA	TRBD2	CASSYWEGLAGNEQFF	TGTGCCAGCAGTTACTGGGAGGGACTAGCGGGGAATGAGCAGTTCTTC
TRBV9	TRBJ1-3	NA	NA	CASSVGPLSGNTIYF	TGTGCCAGCAGCGTAGGGCCTTTATCGGGAAACACCATATATTTT
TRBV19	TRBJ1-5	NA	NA	CASSVIRGSNQPQHF	TGTGCCAGTAGCGTCATCAGGGGTAGCAATCAGCCCCAGCATTTT
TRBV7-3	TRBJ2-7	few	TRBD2	CASSPTSGGHEQYF	TGTGCCAGCAGCCCAACTAGCGGGGGGCACGAGCAGTACTTC
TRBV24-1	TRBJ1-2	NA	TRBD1	CATSDLLRDRRYGYTF	TGTGCCACCAGTGATTTACTACGGGACAGAAGGTATGGCTACACCTTC
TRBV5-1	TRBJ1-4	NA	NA	CASSDPRGTNEKLFF	TGCGCCAGCTCGGACCCCAGGGGAACTAATGAAAAACTGTTTTTT
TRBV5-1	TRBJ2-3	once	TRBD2	CASSGTLAAFDTQYF	TGCGCCAGCAGCGGGACCCTAGCGGCCTTCGATACGCAGTATTTT
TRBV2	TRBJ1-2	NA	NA	CASNVRTSEGGYTF	TGTGCCAGCAATGTACGGACCTCCGAGGGGGGCTACACCTTC
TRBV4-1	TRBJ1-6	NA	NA	CASSQAATSPPVGNSPLHF	TGCGCCAGCAGCCAAGCGGCCACATCTCCCCCGGTCGGGAATTCACCCCTCCACTTT
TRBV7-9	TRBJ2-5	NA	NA	CASSSLLKEETQYF	TGTGCCAGCAGCTCCCTCTTGAAGGAAGAGACCCAGTACTTC
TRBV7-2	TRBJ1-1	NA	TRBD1	CASSPGQGARGEAFF	TGTGCCAGCAGCCCGGGACAGGGGGCGCGGGGTGAAGCTTTCTTT
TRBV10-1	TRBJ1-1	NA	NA	CASSESGATEAFF	TGCGCCAGCAGTGAGTCGGGGGCTACTGAAGCTTTCTTT
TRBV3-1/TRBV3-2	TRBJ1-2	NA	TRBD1	CASSQGDRGYTF	TGTGCCAGCAGCCAAGGGGACAGGGGCTACACCTTC
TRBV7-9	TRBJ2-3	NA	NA	CASSFIGGAGDTQYF	TGTGCCAGCAGCTTTATAGGGGGGGCTGGAGATACGCAGTATTTT
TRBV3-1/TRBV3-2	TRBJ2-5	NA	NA	CASSQGETQYF	TGTGCCAGCAGCCAGGGAGAGACCCAGTACTTC
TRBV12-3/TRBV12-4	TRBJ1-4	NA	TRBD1	CASGRGNEKLFF	TGTGCCAGCGGCAGGGGGAATGAAAAACTGTTTTTT
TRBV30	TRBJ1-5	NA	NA	CAWSDSHNQPQHF	TGTGCCTGGAGTGATAGTCATAATCAGCCCCAGCATTTT
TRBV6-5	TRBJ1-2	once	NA	CASTPRGLGGYTF	TGTGCCAGCACTCCCCGGGGTTTGGGGGGCTACACCTTC
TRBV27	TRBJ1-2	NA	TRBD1	CASSLTQAGTDGYTF	TGTGCCAGCAGTTTAACCCAGGCAGGGACAGATGGCTACACCTTC
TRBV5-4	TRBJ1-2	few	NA	CASSLAAGYTF	TGTGCCAGCAGCTTGGCCGCTGGCTACACCTTC
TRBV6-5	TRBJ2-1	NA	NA	CASSYTGVEQFF	TGTGCCAGCAGTTACACCGGGGTTGAGCAGTTCTTC
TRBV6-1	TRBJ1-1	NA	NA	CASSDSGGRDTEAFF	TGTGCCAGCAGTGACAGCGGGGGGCGGGACACTGAAGCTTTCTTT
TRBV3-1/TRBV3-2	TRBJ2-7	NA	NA	CASSQDSGRFEQYF	TGTGCCAGCAGCCAAGACTCAGGGAGGTTCGAGCAGTACTTC
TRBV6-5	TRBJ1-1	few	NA	CASSGHTEAFF	TGTGCCAGCAGCGGACACACTGAAGCTTTCTTT
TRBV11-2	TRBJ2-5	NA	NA	CASSSADSQETQYF	TGTGCCAGCAGCTCGGCTGACAGCCAAGAGACCCAGTACTTC
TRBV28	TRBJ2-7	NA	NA	CATSTVLSYEQYF	TGTGCCACCTCGACAGTGCTCTCCTACGAGCAGTACTTC
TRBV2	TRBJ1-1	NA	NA	CASRAGENTEAFF	TGTGCCAGCAGAGCCGGGGAGAACACTGAAGCTTTCTTT
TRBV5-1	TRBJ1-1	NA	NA	CASSPVAVVGAEAFF	TGCGCCAGCAGCCCCGTTGCGGTGGTTGGGGCTGAAGCTTTCTTT
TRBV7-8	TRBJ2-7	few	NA	CASTTLGGSREQYF	TGTGCCAGCACTACCCTTGGGGGGTCGAGGGAGCAGTACTTC
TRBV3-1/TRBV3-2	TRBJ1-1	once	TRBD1	CASSKPVFDRGYTEAFF	TGTGCCAGCAGCAAGCCCGTCTTCGACAGGGGGTACACTGAAGCTTTCTTT
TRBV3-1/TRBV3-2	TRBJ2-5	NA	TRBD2	CASSKLAGGPVETQYF	TGTGCCAGCAGCAAGCTAGCGGGAGGGCCCGTAGAGACCCAGTACTTC
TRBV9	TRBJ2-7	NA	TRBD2	CASSPTGTRAVEQYF	TGTGCCAGCAGCCCCACCGGGACTAGGGCCGTGGAGCAGTACTTC
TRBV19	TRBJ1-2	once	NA	CASTLGEGTSGYGYTF	TGTGCCAGTACCCTCGGAGAGGGGACGAGCGGCTATGGCTACACCTTC
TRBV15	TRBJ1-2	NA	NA	CATSSSFLYGYTF	TGTGCCACCAGCAGCTCTTTTCTTTATGGCTACACCTTC
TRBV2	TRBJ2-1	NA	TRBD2	CASRGTSGRGSSYNEQFF	TGTGCCAGCAGAGGGACTAGCGGGAGAGGAAGTTCCTACAATGAGCAGTTCTTC
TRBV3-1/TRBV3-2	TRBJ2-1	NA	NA	CASSQDGGNGAATEQFF	TGTGCCAGCAGCCAAGATGGGGGGAATGGTGCAGCGACGGAGCAGTTCTTC
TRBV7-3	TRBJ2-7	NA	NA	CASSLTGTATYEQYF	TGTGCCAGCAGCCTAACCGGGACGGCCACCTACGAGCAGTACTTC
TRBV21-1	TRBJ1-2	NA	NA	CASSTEGGEVGYTF	TGTGCCAGCAGCACCGAGGGGGGGGAAGTCGGCTACACCTTC
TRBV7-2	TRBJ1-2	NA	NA	CASSRNRERHGYTF	TGTGCCAGCAGCCGCAACAGGGAAAGGCATGGCTACACCTTC
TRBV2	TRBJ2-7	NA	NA	CASRAGRSYEQYF	TGTGCCAGCAGGGCTGGGCGATCCTACGAGCAGTACTTC
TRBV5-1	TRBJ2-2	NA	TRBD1	CASSKDREIHTGELFF	TGCGCCAGCAGCAAGGACAGGGAGATCCACACCGGGGAGCTGTTTTTT
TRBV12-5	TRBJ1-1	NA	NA	CASGRDGDTEAFF	TGTGCTAGTGGCCGGGACGGAGACACTGAAGCTTTCTTT
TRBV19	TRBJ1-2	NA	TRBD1	CASSSPGTGSGYTF	TGTGCCAGTAGTAGCCCCGGGACAGGGTCTGGCTACACCTTC
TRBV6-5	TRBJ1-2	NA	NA	CASRRDGRNYGYTF	TGTGCCAGCAGGAGGGACGGGAGGAACTATGGCTACACCTTC